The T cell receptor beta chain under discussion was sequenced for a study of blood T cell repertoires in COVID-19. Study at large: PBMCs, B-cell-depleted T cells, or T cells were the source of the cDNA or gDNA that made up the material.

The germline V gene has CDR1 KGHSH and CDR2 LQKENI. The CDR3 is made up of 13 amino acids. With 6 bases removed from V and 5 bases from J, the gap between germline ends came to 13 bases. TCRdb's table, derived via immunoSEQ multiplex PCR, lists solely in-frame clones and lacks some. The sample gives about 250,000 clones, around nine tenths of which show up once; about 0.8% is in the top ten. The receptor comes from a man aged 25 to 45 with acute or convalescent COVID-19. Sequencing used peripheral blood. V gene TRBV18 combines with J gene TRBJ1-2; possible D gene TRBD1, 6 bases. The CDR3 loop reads CASSPNREYGYTF. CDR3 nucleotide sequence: TGTGCCAGCTCGCCTAACAGGGAGTATGGCTACACCTTC.